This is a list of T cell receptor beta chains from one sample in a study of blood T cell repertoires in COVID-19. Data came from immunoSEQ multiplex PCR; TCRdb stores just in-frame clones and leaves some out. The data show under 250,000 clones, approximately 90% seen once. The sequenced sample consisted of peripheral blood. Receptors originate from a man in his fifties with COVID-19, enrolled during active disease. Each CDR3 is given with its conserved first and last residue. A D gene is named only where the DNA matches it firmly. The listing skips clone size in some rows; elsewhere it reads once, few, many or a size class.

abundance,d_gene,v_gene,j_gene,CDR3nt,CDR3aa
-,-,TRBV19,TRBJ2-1,TGTGCCAGTAGTGCAGCCGCCGGGGGATCTGAGCAGTTCTTC,CASSAAAGGSEQFF
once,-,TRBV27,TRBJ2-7,TGTGCCAGCAGTTTAAAGCAGGGTCCCTACGAGCAGTACTTC,CASSLKQGPYEQYF
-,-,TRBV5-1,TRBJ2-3,TGCGCCAGCAGCTTGGGGCTAGTCCCAGATACGCAGTATTTT,CASSLGLVPDTQYF
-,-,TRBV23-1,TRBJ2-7,TGCGCCAGCAGTCAAGCTCAGTGCTTCTCCTACGAGCAGTACTTC,CASSQAQCFSYEQYF
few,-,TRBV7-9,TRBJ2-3,TGTGCCAGCAGCCCCTCACTAGCAGTCTGGGCAGATACGCAGTATTTT,CASSPSLAVWADTQYF
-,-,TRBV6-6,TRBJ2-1,TGTGCCAGCAGTTACATAGGGACAGAGCAGTTCTTC,CASSYIGTEQFF
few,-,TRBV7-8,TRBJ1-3,TGTGCCAGCAGCTTAGTTTTAGACTCTGGAAACACCATATATTTT,CASSLVLDSGNTIYF
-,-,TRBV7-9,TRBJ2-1,TGTGCCAGCAGTTTCTCCCCCCGGACTAACAATGAGCAGTTCTTC,CASSFSPRTNNEQFF
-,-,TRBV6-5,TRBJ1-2,TGTGCCAGCAGTCCGGACATCCTTCTTGGCTACACCTTC,CASSPDILLGYTF
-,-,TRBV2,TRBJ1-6,TGTGCCAGCAGTGGGGAGGCAGGGAATTCACCCCTCCACTTT,CASSGEAGNSPLHF
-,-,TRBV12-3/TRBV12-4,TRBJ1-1,TGTGCCAGCAGTTCCACAGCGAACACTGAAGCTTTCTTT,CASSSTANTEAFF
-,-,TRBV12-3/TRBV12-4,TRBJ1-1,TGTGCCAGCAGTCCGGACAGATACACTGAAGCTTTCTTT,CASSPDRYTEAFF
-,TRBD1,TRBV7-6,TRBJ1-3,TGTGCCAGCAGCGGGACAGGGGCTGGAAACACCATATATTTT,CASSGTGAGNTIYF
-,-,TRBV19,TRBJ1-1,TGTGCCAGTAGTGTCCGGTTGGAGGCTGAAGCTTTCTTT,CASSVRLEAEAFF
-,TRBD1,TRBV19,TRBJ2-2,TGTGCCAGTAGTATTGATAGGGGGCGGTCCGGGGAGCTGTTTTTT,CASSIDRGRSGELFF
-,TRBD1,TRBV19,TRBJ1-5,TGTGCCAGTAGCCCACCGGGACAGGGGGCGAGCAATCAGCCCCAGCATTTT,CASSPPGQGASNQPQHF
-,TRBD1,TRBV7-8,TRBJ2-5,TGTGCCAGCAGCTCCGGACAGGGGGGAGAGACCCAGTACTTC,CASSSGQGGETQYF
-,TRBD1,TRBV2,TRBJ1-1,TGTGCCAGCAGTCAGGACAGGGCGAACACTGAAGCTTTCTTT,CASSQDRANTEAFF
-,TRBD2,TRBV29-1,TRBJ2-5,TGCAGCGTTGGAACTAGCGGGTCAGAGACCCAGTACTTC,CSVGTSGSETQYF
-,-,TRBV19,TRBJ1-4,TGTGCCAGTAGTAGCGGGCGGATCAGGGGCTCAACTAATGAAAAACTGTTTTTT,CASSSGRIRGSTNEKLFF
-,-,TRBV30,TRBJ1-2,TGTGCCTGGAGTTTATCAACAGGAAGCTACACCTTC,CAWSLSTGSYTF
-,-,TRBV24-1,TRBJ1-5,TGTGCCACGCAACTTGGAGACAATCAGCCCCAGCATTTT,CATQLGDNQPQHF